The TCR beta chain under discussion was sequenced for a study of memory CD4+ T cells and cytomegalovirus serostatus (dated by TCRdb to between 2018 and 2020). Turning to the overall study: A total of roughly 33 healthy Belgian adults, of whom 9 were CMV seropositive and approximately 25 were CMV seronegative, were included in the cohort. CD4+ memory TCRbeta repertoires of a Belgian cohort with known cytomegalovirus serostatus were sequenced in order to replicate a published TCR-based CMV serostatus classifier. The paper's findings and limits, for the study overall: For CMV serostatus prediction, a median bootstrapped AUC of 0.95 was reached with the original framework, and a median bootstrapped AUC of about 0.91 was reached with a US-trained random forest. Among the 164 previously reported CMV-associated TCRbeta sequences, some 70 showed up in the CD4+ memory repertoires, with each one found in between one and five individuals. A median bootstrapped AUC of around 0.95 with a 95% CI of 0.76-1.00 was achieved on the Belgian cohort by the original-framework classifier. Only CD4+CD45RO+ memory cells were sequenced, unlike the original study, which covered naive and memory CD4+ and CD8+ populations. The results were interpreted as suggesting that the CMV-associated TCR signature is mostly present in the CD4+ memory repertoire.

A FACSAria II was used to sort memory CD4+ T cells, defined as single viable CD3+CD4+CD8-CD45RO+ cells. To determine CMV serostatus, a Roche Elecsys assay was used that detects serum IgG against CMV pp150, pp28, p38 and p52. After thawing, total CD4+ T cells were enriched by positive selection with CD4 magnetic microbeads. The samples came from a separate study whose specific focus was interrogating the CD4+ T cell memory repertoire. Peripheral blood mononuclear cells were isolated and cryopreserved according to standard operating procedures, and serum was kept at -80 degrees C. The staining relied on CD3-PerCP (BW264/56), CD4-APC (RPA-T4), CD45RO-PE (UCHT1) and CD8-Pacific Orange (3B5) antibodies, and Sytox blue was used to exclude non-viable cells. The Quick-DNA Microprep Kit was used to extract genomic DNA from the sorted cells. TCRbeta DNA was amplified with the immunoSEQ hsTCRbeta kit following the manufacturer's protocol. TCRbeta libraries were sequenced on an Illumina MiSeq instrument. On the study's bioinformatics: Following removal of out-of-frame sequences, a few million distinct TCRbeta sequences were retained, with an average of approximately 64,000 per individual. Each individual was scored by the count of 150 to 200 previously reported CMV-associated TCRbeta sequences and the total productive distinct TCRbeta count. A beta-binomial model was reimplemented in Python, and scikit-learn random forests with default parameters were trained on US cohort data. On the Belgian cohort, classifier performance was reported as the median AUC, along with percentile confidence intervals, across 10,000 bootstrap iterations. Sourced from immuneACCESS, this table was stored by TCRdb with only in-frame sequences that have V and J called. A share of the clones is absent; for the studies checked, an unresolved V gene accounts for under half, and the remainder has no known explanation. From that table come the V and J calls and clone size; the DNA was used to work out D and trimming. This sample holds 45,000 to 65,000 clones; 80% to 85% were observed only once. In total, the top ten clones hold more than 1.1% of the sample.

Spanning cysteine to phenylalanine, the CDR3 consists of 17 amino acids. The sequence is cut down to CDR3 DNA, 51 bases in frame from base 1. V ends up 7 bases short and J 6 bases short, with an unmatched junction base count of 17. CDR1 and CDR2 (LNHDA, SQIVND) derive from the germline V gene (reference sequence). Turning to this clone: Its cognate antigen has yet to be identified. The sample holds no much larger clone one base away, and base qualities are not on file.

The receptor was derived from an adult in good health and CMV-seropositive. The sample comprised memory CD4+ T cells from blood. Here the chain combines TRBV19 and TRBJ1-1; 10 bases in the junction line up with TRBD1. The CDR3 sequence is CASKSTGGSLGGPEAFF. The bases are TGTGCCAGTAAGTCGACAGGGGGCTCCTTAGGGGGCCCTGAAGCTTTCTTT.